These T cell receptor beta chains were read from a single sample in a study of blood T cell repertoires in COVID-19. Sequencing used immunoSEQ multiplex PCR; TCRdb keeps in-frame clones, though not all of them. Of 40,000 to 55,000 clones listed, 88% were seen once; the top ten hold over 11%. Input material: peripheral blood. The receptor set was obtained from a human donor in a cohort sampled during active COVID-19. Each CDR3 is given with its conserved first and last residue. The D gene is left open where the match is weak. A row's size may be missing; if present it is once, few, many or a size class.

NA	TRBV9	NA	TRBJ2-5	CASSVGMGGETQYF	TGTGCCAGCAGCGTAGGGATGGGAGGTGAGACCCAGTACTTC
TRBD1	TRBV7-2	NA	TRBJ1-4	CASSFVGGSNEKLFF	TGTGCCAGCAGCTTTGTAGGGGGCTCTAATGAAAAACTGTTTTTT
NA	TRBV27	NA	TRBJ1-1	CASSLSRGVGTEAFF	TGTGCCAGCAGTTTAAGCAGGGGCGTGGGCACTGAAGCTTTCTTT
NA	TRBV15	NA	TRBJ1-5	CATSRDQPGRGQPQHF	TGTGCCACCAGCAGAGATCAGCCAGGGCGCGGTCAGCCCCAGCATTTT
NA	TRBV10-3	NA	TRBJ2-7	CAIRGGSGHEQYF	TGTGCCATTAGAGGGGGTTCCGGCCACGAGCAGTACTTC
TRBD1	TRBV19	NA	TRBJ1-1	CASSIEGQGLWNTEAFF	TGTGCCAGTAGTATAGAGGGACAGGGCCTGTGGAACACTGAAGCTTTCTTT
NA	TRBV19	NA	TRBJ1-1	CASSIGGVNTEAFF	TGTGCCAGTAGTATTGGAGGAGTGAACACTGAAGCTTTCTTT
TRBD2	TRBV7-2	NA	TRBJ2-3	CASSPRGGPDTQYF	TGTGCCAGCAGCCCCCGGGGGGGCCCAGATACGCAGTATTTT
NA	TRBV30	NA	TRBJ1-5	CAWSKGGPNQPQHF	TGTGCCTGGTCAAAAGGGGGACCGAATCAGCCCCAGCATTTT
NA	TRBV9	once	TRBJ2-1	CASSSPSPRTAIYNEQFF	TGTGCCAGCAGCTCCCCCTCGCCTAGGACAGCGATCTACAATGAGCAGTTCTTC